Sequencing of this T cell receptor beta chain was carried out in a study of neurological immune-mediated disorders. Whole-study results and caveats: Across subjects, expanded clones had no CDR3 amino acid sequences in common, pointing to private repertoires in all groups. The study found the most TCR clonal expansion in HTLV-1-associated myelopathy and the least in multiple sclerosis, below healthy controls.

This CDR3 is 14 amino acids long. Deletions cut 10 bases from V and 2 bases from J, with 18 bases between. Germline V gene sequence: CDR1 SGHVS, CDR2 FNYEAQ. TCRdb passed the 5' RACE reads through MiXCR, listing each CDR3 protein once. The data contain 55,000 to 65,000 distinct CDR3 sequences, roughly 10% of them seen just once; the ten biggest clones take up less than 8%. Time point of the sample: longitudinal time-point 1 (baseline). It was from 2 million PBMCs stored at -80 C that the unsorted libraries were obtained. In its sample, this clonotype was seen many times. Antigen: not known. Source material: PBMCs. This chain joins TRBV7-6 and TRBJ2-7, with a possible D match to TRBD2 (5 bases). The sequence was collected from a male donor with HTLV-1-associated myelopathy (HAM/TSP). DNA for the CDR3: TGTGCCACCAAAAGTAGCGCCGGAACCTACGAGCAGTACTTC. Translation: CATKSSAGTYEQYF.